These T cell receptor beta chains were read from a single sample in a study of kidney transplant recipient with SARS-CoV-2 infection. Each CDR3 protein gets one entry after TCRdb re-called the reads with MiXCR. The sample comprises 200,000 to 300,000 distinct CDR3 sequences, less than 35% of which are singletons, and more than 6.5% rests with the top ten. The sample was a blood sample, taken at baseline and between days 110 and 120 from a kidney transplant recipient. The source is a male patient aged 25-45 years who had COVID-19 and was a kidney transplant recipient. Some T cells could come from the graft donor. Each CDR3 is given with its conserved first and last residue. The D gene is left open where the match is weak. Clone size is not always given. Where it is, it says once, few, many or a class for expanded clones.

CACHLETFGNEQFF | TGTGCCTGTCATTTGGAGACCTTCGGAAATGAGCAGTTCTTC | . | many | TRBJ2-1 | TRBV6-5
CASSQGPGVDTEAFF | TGTGCCAGCAGCCAAGGCCCAGGGGTGGACACTGAAGCTTTCTTT | . | many | TRBJ1-1 | TRBV3-1
CASRDPWTPRKTYGYTF | TGTGCAAGTCGCGATCCTTGGACTCCACGAAAGACCTATGGCTACACCTTC | . | many | TRBJ1-2 | TRBV12-2
CASSSVPHSRQSRANVLTF | TGTGCCAGCAGTTCGGTGCCTCACAGCAGACAAAGTCGGGCCAACGTCCTGACTTTC | . | many | TRBJ2-6 | TRBV12-3/TRBV12-4
CASGPLGRNTEAFF | TGTGCCAGCGGACCCCTGGGGCGGAACACTGAAGCTTTCTTT | . | many | TRBJ1-1 | TRBV6-2/TRBV6-3
CASSGTSCIGKTYGYTF | TGTGCCAGCAGTGGGACTAGCTGCATCGGAAAGACCTATGGCTACACCTTC | . | many | TRBJ1-2 | TRBV6-2/TRBV6-3
CASRSANNEQFF | TGTGCCAGCAGGTCCGCCAACAATGAGCAGTTCTTC | . | many | TRBJ2-1 | TRBV28
CASSPASSGSPGELFF | TGTGCCAGCTCACCAGCTTCTAGCGGGAGCCCCGGGGAGCTGTTTTTT | TRBD2 | many | TRBJ2-2 | TRBV18
CASSVEGGQETQYF | TGTGCCAGCAGCGTAGAAGGAGGGCAAGAGACCCAGTACTTC | . | . | TRBJ2-5 | TRBV9
CASNDRDITYEQYF | TGTGCCAGCAACGACCGGGACATTACCTACGAGCAGTACTTC | . | many | TRBJ2-7 | TRBV12-3/TRBV12-4
CASSEVSSGANVLAF | TGTGCCAGCAGTGAAGTTTCCTCTGGGGCCAACGTCCTGGCTTTC | . | once | TRBJ2-6 | TRBV6-1
CASSAPGLAFREQFF | TGTGCCAGCAGCGCGCCGGGACTAGCCTTTCGTGAGCAGTTCTTC | TRBD2 | many | TRBJ2-1 | TRBV7-3
CASSPLLGQGSTEAFF | TGTGCCAGCAGCCCCTTACTGGGACAGGGGTCCACTGAAGCTTTCTTT | TRBD1 | few | TRBJ1-1 | TRBV16
CASSLVPPGSGETQYF | TGTGCCAGCAGCTTGGTACCCCCGGGGAGTGGGGAGACCCAGTACTTC | . | many | TRBJ2-5 | TRBV5-4
CSAAGDGYNEQFF | TGCAGCGCTGCGGGGGACGGTTACAATGAGCAGTTCTTC | TRBD2 | . | TRBJ2-1 | TRBV29-1
CASSVEGGDFMNTEAFF | TGTGCCAGCAGCGTAGAAGGCGGGGACTTCATGAACACTGAAGCTTTCTTT | . | many | TRBJ1-1 | TRBV9
CASSYSTAPLLEAFF | TGTGCCAGCAGTTACTCGACGGCTCCCCTGCTTGAAGCTTTCTTT | . | many | TRBJ1-1 | TRBV6-5
CTSSLQGNSGANVLTF | TGTACCAGCAGCTTGCAGGGGAACTCTGGGGCCAACGTCCTGACTTTC | . | . | TRBJ2-6 | TRBV5-4
CASSLICPISFSGTQYF | TGTGCCAGCAGCTTGATATGTCCCATTTCTTTCTCTGGGACCCAGTACTTC | . | . | TRBJ2-5 | TRBV3-1
CASSRDRGNQPQHF | TGTGCCAGCAGTCGCGACAGGGGCAATCAGCCCCAGCATTTT | TRBD1 | many | TRBJ1-5 | TRBV6-2/TRBV6-3
CASSFGRVPYEQYF | TGTGCCAGCAGCTTTGGCAGGGTCCCCTACGAGCAGTACTTC | . | few | TRBJ2-7 | TRBV7-6
CASSSLTSGKGDLPNEQFF | TGTGCCAGCAGCTCATTGACTAGCGGGAAAGGGGACCTCCCCAATGAGCAGTTCTTC | TRBD2 | . | TRBJ2-1 | TRBV9
CASRSGGARNSPLHF | TGTGCCAGCCGCAGTGGGGGGGCGCGGAATTCACCCCTCCACTTT | . | few | TRBJ1-6 | TRBV11-2